This paragraph covers one TCR beta chain sequence. The antigen remains undetermined. The data were obtained in a study of identifying expanded T cells in peripheral blood. TCRdb keeps only in-frame clones here, not all; method: immunoSEQ multiplex PCR. The sample has roughly 120,000 clones, around 89% seen once. Germline V gene lookup returns CDR1 ENHRY and CDR2 SYGVKD. The V and J ends lost 6 bases and 2 bases respectively, with 10 bases between them. The CDR3 loop spans 13 amino acids. Study-level findings and limits: Technical replicates showed around 1.2 changed clones; approximately 2 weeks approximately 16; four weeks 19. Roughly two-week clone count variance significantly increased as total template count grew.

This receptor was identified in a person between 18 and 70 years old in good health. Sequenced: blood. The chain links TRBV10-3 to TRBJ2-5, with D hard to call. CDR3 loop: CAIRGVGQETQYF. CDR3 sequence (DNA): TGTGCCATCAGAGGAGTGGGGCAAGAGACCCAGTACTTC.